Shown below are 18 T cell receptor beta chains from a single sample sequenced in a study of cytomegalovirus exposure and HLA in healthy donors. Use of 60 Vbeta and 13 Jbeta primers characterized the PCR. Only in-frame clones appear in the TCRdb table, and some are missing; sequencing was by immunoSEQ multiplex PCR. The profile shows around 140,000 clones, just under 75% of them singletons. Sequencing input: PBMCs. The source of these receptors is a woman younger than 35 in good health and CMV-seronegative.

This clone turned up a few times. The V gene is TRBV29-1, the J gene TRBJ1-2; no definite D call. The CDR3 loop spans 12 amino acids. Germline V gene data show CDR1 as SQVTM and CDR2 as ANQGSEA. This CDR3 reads CSSSRASYGYTF. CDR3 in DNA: TGCAGTTCCTCGCGGGCCTCCTATGGCTACACCTTC.

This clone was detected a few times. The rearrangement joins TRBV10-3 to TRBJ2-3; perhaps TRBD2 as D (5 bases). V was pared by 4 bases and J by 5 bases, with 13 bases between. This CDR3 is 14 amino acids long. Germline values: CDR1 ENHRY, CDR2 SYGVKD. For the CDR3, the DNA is TGTGCCATCAGTGTTCAGCGGTCGGTAGATACGCAGTATTTT. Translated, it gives CAISVQRSVDTQYF.

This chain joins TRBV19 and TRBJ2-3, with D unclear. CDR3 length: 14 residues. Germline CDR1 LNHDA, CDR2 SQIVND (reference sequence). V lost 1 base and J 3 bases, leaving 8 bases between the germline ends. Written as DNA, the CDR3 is TGTGCCAGTAGTATAGCGGGTCCAACAGATACGCAGTATTTT. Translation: CASSIAGPTDTQYF.

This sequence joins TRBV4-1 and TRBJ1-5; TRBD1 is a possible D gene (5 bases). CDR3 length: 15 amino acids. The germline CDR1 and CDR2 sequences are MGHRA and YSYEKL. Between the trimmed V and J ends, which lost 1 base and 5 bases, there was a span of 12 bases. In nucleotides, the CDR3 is TGCGCCAGCAGCCAAGCACTGTGGGGCGATCAGCCCCAGCATTTT. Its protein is CASSQALWGDQPQHF.

This CDR3 reads CASSSKNRGGGELFF. The CDR3 region has the DNA TGTGCCAGCAGCTCGAAAAACAGGGGCGGCGGGGAGCTGTTTTTT. V and J are TRBV7-3 and TRBJ2-2, with 7 bases lining up with TRBD1. The V segment lost 4 bases and the J segment 7 bases; nucleotides outside the gene matches: 9. CDR3 length: 15 amino acids. CDR1 and CDR2 (germline): SGHTA, FQGTGA.

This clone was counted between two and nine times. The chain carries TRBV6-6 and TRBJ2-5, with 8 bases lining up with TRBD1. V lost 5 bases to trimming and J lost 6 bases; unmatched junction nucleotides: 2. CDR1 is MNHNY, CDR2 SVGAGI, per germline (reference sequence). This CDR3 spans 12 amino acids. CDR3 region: CASSDRGQTQYF. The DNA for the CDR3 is TGTGCCAGCAGTGACAGGGGACAGACCCAGTACTTC.

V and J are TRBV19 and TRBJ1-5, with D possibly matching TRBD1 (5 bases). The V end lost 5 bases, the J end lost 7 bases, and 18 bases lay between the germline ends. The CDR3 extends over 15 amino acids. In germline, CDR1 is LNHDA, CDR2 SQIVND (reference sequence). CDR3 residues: CASSSGDKGRQPQHF. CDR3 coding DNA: TGTGCCAGTAGTTCGGGCGACAAGGGGCGGCAGCCCCAGCATTTT.

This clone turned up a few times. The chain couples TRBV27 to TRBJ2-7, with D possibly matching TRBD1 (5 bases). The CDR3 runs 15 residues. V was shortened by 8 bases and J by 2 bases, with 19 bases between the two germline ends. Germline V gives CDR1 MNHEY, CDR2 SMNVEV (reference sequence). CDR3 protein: CASPISTGLPYEQYV. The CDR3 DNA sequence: TGTGCCAGCCCGATTAGCACAGGTTTGCCCTACGAGCAGTACGTC.

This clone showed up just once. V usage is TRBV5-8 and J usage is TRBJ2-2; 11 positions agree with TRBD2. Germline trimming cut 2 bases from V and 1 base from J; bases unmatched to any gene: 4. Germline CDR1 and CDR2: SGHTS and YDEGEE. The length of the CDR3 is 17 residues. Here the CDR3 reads CASSFLGLAVNTGELFF. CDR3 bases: TGTGCCAGCAGCTTTCTGGGACTAGCGGTGAACACCGGGGAGCTGTTTTTT.

Here the CDR3 DNA reads TGCGCCAGCAGCCCCCGGGACAGGGATGGCGAGCAGTACTTC. Translation: CASSPRDRDGEQYF. The rearrangement joins TRBV4-3 to TRBJ2-7; TRBD1 matches 9 bases. Germline lookup yields CDR1 LGHNA and CDR2 YSLEER. CDR3 length equals 14 residues. The junction had 7 bases not matched to a gene; V was cut back by 4 bases and J by 6 bases.

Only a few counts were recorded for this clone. CDR3 DNA sequence: TGTGCCAGCAGCTCCCGGGGTGGGGAGACCCAGTACTTC. Translated: CASSSRGGETQYF. The gene calls are TRBV13 and TRBJ2-5, with D possibly being TRBD2 (5 bases). This CDR3 spans 13 amino acids. Germline V gives CDR1 PRHDT, CDR2 FYEKMQ (reference sequence). Trimming removed 4 bases at V and 5 bases at J, with 11 bases between.

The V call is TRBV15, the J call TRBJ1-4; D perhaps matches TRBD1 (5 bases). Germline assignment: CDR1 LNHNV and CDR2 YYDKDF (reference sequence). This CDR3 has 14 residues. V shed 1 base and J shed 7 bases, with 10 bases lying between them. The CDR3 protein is CATSRGGDGEKLFF. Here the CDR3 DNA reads TGTGCCACCAGCAGAGGGGGGGACGGTGAAAAACTGTTTTTT.

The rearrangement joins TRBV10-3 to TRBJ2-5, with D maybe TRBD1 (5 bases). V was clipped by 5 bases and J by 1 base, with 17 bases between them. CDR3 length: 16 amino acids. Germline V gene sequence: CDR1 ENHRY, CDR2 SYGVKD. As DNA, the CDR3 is TGTGCCATCAGTCGGATCCCGCAGGGTTCCCAAGAGACCCAGTACTTC. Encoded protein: CAISRIPQGSQETQYF.

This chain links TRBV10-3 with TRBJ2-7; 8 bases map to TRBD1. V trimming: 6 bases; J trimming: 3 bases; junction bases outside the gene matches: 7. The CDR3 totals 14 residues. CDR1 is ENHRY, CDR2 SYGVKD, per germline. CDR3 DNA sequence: TGTGCCATCAGCCCCGGGACAGGTGGCTACGAGCAGTACGTC. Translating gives CAISPGTGGYEQYV.

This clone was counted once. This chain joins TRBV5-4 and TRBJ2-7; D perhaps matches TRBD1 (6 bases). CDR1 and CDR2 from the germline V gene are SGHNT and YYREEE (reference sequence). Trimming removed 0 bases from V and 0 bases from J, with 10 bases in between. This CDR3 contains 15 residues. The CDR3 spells CASSLVPGDSYEQYF. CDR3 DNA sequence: TGTGCCAGCAGCTTGGTACCAGGGGACTCCTACGAGCAGTACTTC.

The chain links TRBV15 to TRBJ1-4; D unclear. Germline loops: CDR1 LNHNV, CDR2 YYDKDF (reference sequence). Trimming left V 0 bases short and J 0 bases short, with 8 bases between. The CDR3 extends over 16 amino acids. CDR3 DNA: TGTGCCACCAGCAGAGAGCTGGGAGCAACTAATGAAAAACTGTTTTTT. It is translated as CATSRELGATNEKLFF.

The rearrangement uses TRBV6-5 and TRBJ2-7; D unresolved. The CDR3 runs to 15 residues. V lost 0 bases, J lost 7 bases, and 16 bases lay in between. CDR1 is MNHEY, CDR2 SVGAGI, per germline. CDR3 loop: CASSYSQLLYEEQYF. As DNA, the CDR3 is TGTGCCAGCAGTTACTCACAGCTCCTCTACGAGGAGCAGTACTTC.

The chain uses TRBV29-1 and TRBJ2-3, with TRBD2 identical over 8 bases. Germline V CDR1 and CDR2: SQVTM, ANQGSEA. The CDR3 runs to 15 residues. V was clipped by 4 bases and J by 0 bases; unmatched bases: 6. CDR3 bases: TGCAGCGTTGTTCATTCTAGCGGGAGCACAGATACGCAGTATTTT. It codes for CSVVHSSGSTDTQYF.